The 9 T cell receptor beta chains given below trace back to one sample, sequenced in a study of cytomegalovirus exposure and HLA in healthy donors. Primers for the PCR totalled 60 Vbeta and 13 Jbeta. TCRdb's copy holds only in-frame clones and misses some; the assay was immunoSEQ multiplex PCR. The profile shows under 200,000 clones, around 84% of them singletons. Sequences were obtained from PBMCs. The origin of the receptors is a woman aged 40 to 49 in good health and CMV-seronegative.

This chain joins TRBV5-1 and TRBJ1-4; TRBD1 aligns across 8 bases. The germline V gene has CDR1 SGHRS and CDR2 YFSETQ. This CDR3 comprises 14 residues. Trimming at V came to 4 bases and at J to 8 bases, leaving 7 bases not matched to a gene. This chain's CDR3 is CASSGTGGSEKLFF. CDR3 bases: TGCGCCAGCAGCGGAACAGGGGGGAGCGAAAAACTGTTTTTT.

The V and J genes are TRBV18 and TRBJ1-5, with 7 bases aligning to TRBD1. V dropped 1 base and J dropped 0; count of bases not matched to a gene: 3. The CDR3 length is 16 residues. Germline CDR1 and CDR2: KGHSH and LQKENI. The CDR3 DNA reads TGTGCCAGCTCACCACTTCGGACAGGTAGCAATCAGCCCCAGCATTTT. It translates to CASSPLRTGSNQPQHF.

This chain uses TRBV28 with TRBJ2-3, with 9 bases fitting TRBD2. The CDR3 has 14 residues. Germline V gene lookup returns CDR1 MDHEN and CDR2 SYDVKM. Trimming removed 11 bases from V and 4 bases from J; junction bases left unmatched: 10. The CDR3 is CAARAGGLADTQYF. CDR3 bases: TGTGCCGCAAGAGCGGGGGGATTAGCAGATACGCAGTATTTT.

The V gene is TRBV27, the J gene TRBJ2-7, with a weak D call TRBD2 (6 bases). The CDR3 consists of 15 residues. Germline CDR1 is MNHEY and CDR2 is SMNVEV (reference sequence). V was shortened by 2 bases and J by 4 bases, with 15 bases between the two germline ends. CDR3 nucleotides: TGTGCCAGCAGTTTACTCGGCGGGACTCGGTACGAGCAGTACTTC. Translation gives CASSLLGGTRYEQYF.

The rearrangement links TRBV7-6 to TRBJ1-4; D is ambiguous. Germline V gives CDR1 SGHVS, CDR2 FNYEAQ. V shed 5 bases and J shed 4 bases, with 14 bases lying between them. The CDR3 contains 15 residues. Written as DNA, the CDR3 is TGTGCCAGCAGCCTTATGTCCTCGCGTAATGAAAAACTGTTTTTT. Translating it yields CASSLMSSRNEKLFF.

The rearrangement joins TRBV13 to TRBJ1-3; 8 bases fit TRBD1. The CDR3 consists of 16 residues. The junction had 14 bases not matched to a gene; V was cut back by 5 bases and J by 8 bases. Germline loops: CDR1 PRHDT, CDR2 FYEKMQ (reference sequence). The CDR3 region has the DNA TGTGCCAGCAGCCCAAGGGTGGACAGGGTCGGCCACACCATATATTTT. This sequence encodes CASSPRVDRVGHTIYF.

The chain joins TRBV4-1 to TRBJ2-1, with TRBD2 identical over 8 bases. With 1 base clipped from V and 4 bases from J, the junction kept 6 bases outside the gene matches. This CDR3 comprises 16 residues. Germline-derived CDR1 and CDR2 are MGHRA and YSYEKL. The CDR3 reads CASSQGASGSYNEQFF. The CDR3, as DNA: TGCGCCAGCAGCCAAGGGGCTAGCGGGTCTTACAATGAGCAGTTCTTC.

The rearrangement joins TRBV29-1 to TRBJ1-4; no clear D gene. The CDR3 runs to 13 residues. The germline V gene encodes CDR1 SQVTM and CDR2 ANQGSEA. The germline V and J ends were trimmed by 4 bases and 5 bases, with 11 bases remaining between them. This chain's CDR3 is CSVVGQNNEKLFF. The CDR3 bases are TGCAGCGTTGTTGGGCAGAACAATGAAAAACTGTTTTTT.

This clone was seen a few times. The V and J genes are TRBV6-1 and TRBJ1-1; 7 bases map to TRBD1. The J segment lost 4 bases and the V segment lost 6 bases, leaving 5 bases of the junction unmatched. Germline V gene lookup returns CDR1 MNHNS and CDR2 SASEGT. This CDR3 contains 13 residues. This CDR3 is CASRTGTVTEAFF. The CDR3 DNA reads TGTGCCAGCAGGACCGGGACAGTCACTGAAGCTTTCTTT.